The 28 T cell receptor beta chains listed next were all sequenced from one sample in a study of T cells in Graves' hyperthyroidism and ophthalmopathy (dated by TCRdb to about 2019). The protocol used for the library was multiplex PCR. TCRdb lists the instrument as Illumina HiSeq 2000. TCR beta CDR3 regions were amplified from RNA transcripts. The first round of RT-PCR for the TCR CDR3 was performed with the HTBI primer set and the Qiagen OneStep RT-PCR kit. TCRdb reanalyzed the raw reads on its own, using fastp at Q25 for trimming and MiXCR for clone calling, and kept in-frame beta chains. Entries are consolidated by CDR3 protein sequence, retaining the most common genes and DNA. The sample contains over 450,000 distinct CDR3 sequences, 15% to 20% of them found a single time. The ten largest clonotypes hold approximately 16% of the sample. The sequenced material came from blood. Receptors originate from a woman younger than 30 with Graves' ophthalmopathy.

V is TRBV6-2 or TRBV6-3 and J is TRBJ2-1; D is perhaps TRBD2 (5 bases). There are 13 residues in the CDR3. V was pared by 2 bases and J by 10 bases, with 12 bases between. Germline V CDR1 and CDR2: MNHEY, SVGEGT. The CDR3 bases are TGTGCCAGCAGTTACGTAGCGCAAGGCGAGCAGTTCTTC. This translates into CASSYVAQGEQFF.

This clonotype was seen only a few times. V gene TRBV12-5 combines with J gene TRBJ2-7; TRBD2 agrees at 11 bases. The V and J ends lost 2 bases and 3 bases, in that order; junction bases with no gene match: 6. Germline assignment: CDR1 LGHNT and CDR2 FRNRAP. The CDR3 runs 16 residues. The CDR3 DNA follows: TGTGCTAGTGGTTTGATCACTAGCGGGGGACACTACGAGCAGTACTTC. Protein: CASGLITSGGHYEQYF.

On this clonotype itself: A much larger clone lies a single base off, so this may be a read error. This chain joins TRBV7-9 and TRBJ2-3; 9 nucleotides match TRBD2. This CDR3 contains 17 residues. The ends lost 5 bases at V and 4 bases at J; junction bases unmatched: 13. Germline V lookup: CDR1 SEHNR, CDR2 FQNEAQ (reference sequence). The CDR3 sequence is CASSKGLAEGNSDTQYF. The CDR3 bases are TGTGCCAGCAGCAAGGGACTAGCCGAGGGTAATTCAGATACGCAGTATTTT.

This clonotype was found many times. The chain uses TRBV6-1 and TRBJ2-7; 9 bases agree with TRBD2. J gave up 3 bases and V 6 bases, and 6 bases lay outside the gene matches. The CDR3 is 14 residues long. Germline CDR1 reads MNHNS; CDR2 reads SASEGT. The CDR3 loop is CASRAGRGGYEQYF. CDR3 coding DNA: TGTGCCAGCAGGGCCGGGCGGGGGGGCTACGAGCAGTACTTC.

This clonotype was recorded a few times. A read error may account for a junction end that differs from germline. The gene calls are TRBV30 and TRBJ1-1; D is ambiguous. The length of the CDR3 is 13 residues. In germline, CDR1 is GTSNPN, CDR2 SVGIG (reference sequence). The CDR3 is CAWIGDGNTEALF. CDR3 bases: TGTGCCTGGATCGGGGATGGTAACACTGAAGCTCTCTTT.

This clonotype showed up just a few times. This chain connects TRBV19 to TRBJ2-2, with D perhaps assigned TRBD1 or TRBD2 (5 bases each). V was clipped by 1 base and J by 4 bases, with 10 bases between them. CDR3 length: 15 residues. Germline V CDR1 and CDR2: LNHDA, SQIVND (reference sequence). DNA of the CDR3: TGTGCCAGTAGTATAGGAGGGGCTTCCACCGGGGAGCTGTTTTTT. This encodes CASSIGGASTGELFF.

The chain is built from TRBV5-1 and TRBJ1-6, with 7 bases fitting TRBD1. The ends lost 4 bases at V and 7 bases at J; junction bases unmatched: 5. The CDR3 extends over 14 amino acids. Germline CDR1 and CDR2: SGHRS and YFSETQ. The CDR3 sequence is CASSRDRINSPLHF. In nucleotides, the CDR3 is TGCGCCAGCAGCCGGGACAGAATAAATTCACCCCTCCACTTT.

The chain combines TRBV19 with TRBJ1-1; 8 bases fit TRBD1. V lost 3 bases to trimming and J lost 5 bases; unmatched junction nucleotides: 2. This CDR3 has 13 residues. Germline V gene lookup returns CDR1 LNHDA and CDR2 SQIVND (reference sequence). The CDR3, as DNA: TGTGCCAGTAGTATGGGGACAGGAACTGAAGCTTTCTTT. Its protein is CASSMGTGTEAFF.

This clonotype was recorded many times. The chain is built from TRBV20-1 and TRBJ2-7; no definite D call. The V gene's germline CDR1 is DFQATT and CDR2 SNEGSKA (reference sequence). The CDR3 runs 12 residues. With 6 bases removed from V and 7 bases from J, the gap between germline ends came to 16 bases. CDR3 in DNA: TGCAGTGCCCAGGCCCTTTCCGGGGAGCAGTACTTC. It codes for CSAQALSGEQYF.

This chain uses TRBV28 with TRBJ1-1; 10 bases are shared with TRBD1. The CDR3 runs 17 residues. CDR1 is MDHEN and CDR2 is SYDVKM in the germline V gene. V was pared by 3 bases and J by 1 base, with 8 bases of the junction left unmatched. CDR3 coding DNA: TGTGCCAGCAGTTTCCTCGGGACAGGGGAGAGGAACACTGAAGCTTTCTTT. Its protein product is CASSFLGTGERNTEAFF.

This sequence joins TRBV28 and TRBJ2-4; D is tentatively TRBD1 or TRBD2 (5 bases each). CDR1 and CDR2 from the germline V gene are MDHEN and SYDVKM. V lost 2 bases, J lost 0 bases, and 11 bases lay in between. The CDR3 has 16 amino acids. CDR3 residues: CASSLPGPIAKNIQYF. CDR3 nucleotides: TGTGCCAGCAGTTTACCGGGACCGATAGCCAAAAACATTCAGTACTTC. Full variable domain (outside the CDR3, taken from reference TRBV28 and TRBJ2-4): DVKVTQSSRYLVKRTGEKVFLECVQDMDHENMFWYRQDPGLGLRLIYFSYDVKMKEKGDIPEGYSVSREKKERFSLILESASTNQTSMYLCASSLPGPIAKNIQYFGAGTRLSVL.

V gene TRBV5-5 combines with J gene TRBJ2-3, with TRBD2 identical over 11 bases. Trimming cost V 4 bases and J 3 bases; bases outside gene matches: 7. Germline CDR1 and CDR2: SGHKS and YYEKEE (reference sequence). The CDR3 extends over 16 amino acids. CDR3 sequence: CASSQTGTSGTDTQYF. CDR3 DNA sequence: TGTGCCAGCAGCCAAACCGGGACTAGCGGAACAGATACGCAGTATTTT.

The V and J genes are TRBV5-8 and TRBJ2-2; possibly TRBD2 for D (6 bases). This CDR3 is 14 amino acids long. The germline gives CDR1 SGHTS, CDR2 YDEGEE. V was trimmed by 1 base and J by 4 bases, leaving 8 bases between them. The chain's CDR3 is CASSLMGGTGELFF. In nucleotides, the CDR3 is TGTGCCAGCAGCTTGATGGGGGGCACCGGGGAGCTGTTTTTT.

In its sample, this clonotype was seen a few times. The V call is TRBV7-9, the J call TRBJ1-1; D is unclear. CDR1 and CDR2 (germline): SEHNR, FQNEAQ (reference sequence). Trimming took off 3 bases at V and 1 base at J, with 9 bases between the two ends. The CDR3 contains 14 residues. The CDR3 sequence is CASSFGQTNTEAFF. In nucleotides, the CDR3 is TGTGCCAGCAGCTTTGGGCAGACGAACACTGAAGCTTTCTTT.

The V gene is TRBV5-1, the J gene TRBJ2-7; 7 bases line up with TRBD2. V gave up 6 bases and J gave up 2 bases; unmatched junction bases: 5. There are 13 residues in the CDR3. Looked up from germline, CDR1 is SGHRS and CDR2 is YFSETQ. DNA for the CDR3: TGCGCCAGCAAGGCCCGGGGGGCCTACGAGCAGTACTTC. Its translation is CASKARGAYEQYF.

This clonotype has a count of ten or more. V is TRBV27 and J is TRBJ1-6; a possible D gene is TRBD1 (5 bases). The germline V gene has CDR1 MNHEY and CDR2 SMNVEV (reference sequence). This CDR3 has 17 amino acids. The V and J ends lost 2 bases and 3 bases respectively, with 14 bases between them. The CDR3 is CASSLLGAEDYNSPLHF. CDR3 DNA sequence: TGTGCCAGCAGTTTACTCGGGGCAGAAGACTATAATTCACCCCTCCACTTT.

This clonotype has at least ten counts. CDR3 in DNA: TGTGCCAGCAGCCCCACCCCTAGCTCCTACAATGAGCAGTTCTTC. Translating it yields CASSPTPSSYNEQFF. J is TRBJ2-1 and V is TRBV7-8; D remains unclear. V gave up 5 bases and J gave up 0 bases, with 11 bases separating them. CDR3 length: 15 amino acids. Germline loops: CDR1 SGHVS, CDR2 FQNEAQ.

This clonotype was observed a handful of times. This chain joins TRBV29-1 and TRBJ2-1; unclear D gene. The CDR3 extends over 14 amino acids. Per the germline V gene, CDR1 is SQVTM and CDR2 is ANQGSEA. V was pared by 4 bases and J by 4 bases, with 14 bases between. CDR3 coding DNA: TGCAGCGTTGTTTCGAAGAAGGCATACAATGAGCAGTTCTTC. Protein: CSVVSKKAYNEQFF.

Regarding this clonotype: A read error likely explains this, since a far larger clone differs by one base. The J gene is TRBJ1-1, the V gene TRBV5-8; D remains ambiguous. This CDR3 has 11 residues. The V end was cut by 6 bases, the J end by 1 base, with 4 bases between. The germline CDR1 and CDR2 sequences are SGHTS and YDEGEE. The CDR3 DNA is TGTGCCAGCACTGAGAACACTGAAGCTTTCTTT. Its protein is CASTENTEAFF.

This clonotype has a count of ten or more. V is TRBV7-8 and J is TRBJ2-7, with D tentatively TRBD1 (7 bases). CDR3 size: 14 residues. V was pared by 8 bases and J by 4 bases, with 18 bases between. The germline gives CDR1 SGHVS, CDR2 FQNEAQ. In nucleotides, the CDR3 is TGTGCCAGCGCTGGAGGGGGCGGAGGGTACGAGCAGTACTTC. This gives the protein CASAGGGGGYEQYF.

This clonotype occurred a few times. The chain employs TRBV28 and TRBJ2-5, with D tentatively TRBD2 (7 bases). The germline V gene has CDR1 MDHEN and CDR2 SYDVKM. CDR3 length: 13 amino acids. V was clipped by 7 bases and J by 5 bases, with 14 bases between them. The DNA of the CDR3 is TGTGCCAGCATTGCGGGGGCGGGGGAGACCCAGTACTTC. This translates into CASIAGAGETQYF.

This sequence joins TRBV6-1 and TRBJ1-3; D is uncertain. This CDR3 comprises 12 residues. Germline CDR1 is MNHNS and CDR2 is SASEGT. V was shortened by 1 base and J by 7 bases, with 5 bases between the two germline ends. CDR3 sequence (DNA): TGTGCCAGCAGTGAAGTAACCAACACCATATATTTT. Its translation is CASSEVTNTIYF.

The sample holds many counts of this clonotype. J is TRBJ2-1 and V is TRBV3-1; 7 bases agree with TRBD2. V shed 1 base and J 5 bases; nucleotides not matched to a gene: 11. The germline gives CDR1 LGHDT, CDR2 YNNKEL (reference sequence). This CDR3 comprises 17 residues. CDR3 DNA sequence: TGTGCCAGCAGCCAAGGCCTACGACTAGCTCGGCACAATGAGCAGTTCTTC. Protein product: CASSQGLRLARHNEQFF.

This clonotype was counted only a few times. V usage is TRBV5-1 and J usage is TRBJ1-1; D may be TRBD1 (6 bases). Germline CDR1 and CDR2: SGHRS and YFSETQ. The CDR3 sequence is 15 residues long. The ends were cut back, 0 bases at V and 0 bases at J, with 9 bases in the middle. The CDR3: CASSLEGEVNTEAFF. The CDR3 DNA is TGCGCCAGCAGCTTGGAGGGGGAGGTGAACACTGAAGCTTTCTTT.

This clonotype was picked up many times. J is TRBJ1-2 and V is TRBV2, with TRBD1 identical over 9 bases. Trimming removed 7 bases from V and 4 bases from J; junction bases left unmatched: 16. This CDR3 region has 17 residues. Per the germline V gene, CDR1 is SNHLY and CDR2 is FYNNEI. The CDR3 DNA reads as TGTGCCAGCAAACCCCAAGGTGGGACAGGGTACAGCTATGGCTACACCTTC. Encoded protein: CASKPQGGTGYSYGYTF. Full variable domain (outside the CDR3, taken from reference TRBV2 and TRBJ1-2): EPEVTQTPSHQVTQMGQEVILRCVPISNHLYFYWYRQILGQKVEFLVSFYNNEISEKSEIFDDQFSVERPDGSNFTLKIRSTKLEDSAMYFCASKPQGGTGYSYGYTFGSGTRLTVV.

This clonotype appeared many times. The rearrangement links TRBV7-9 to TRBJ1-1, with a tentative D call TRBD1 (6 bases). Trimming cost V 5 bases and J 5 bases, with 18 bases left between them. CDR1 SEHNR and CDR2 FQNEAQ come from the germline V gene (reference sequence). The length of the CDR3 is 15 residues. CDR3 DNA sequence: TGTGCCAGCAGCCCCGGGGGGGGGCGAAAGACTGAAGCTTTCTTT. Its translation: CASSPGGGRKTEAFF.

This clonotype was recorded at least ten times. This chain connects TRBV28 to TRBJ2-4; possibly TRBD2 for D (6 bases). The CDR3 consists of 14 residues. Germline CDR1 MDHEN, CDR2 SYDVKM. The V end was cut by 8 bases, the J end by 1 base, with 12 bases between. CDR3 DNA: TGTGCCAGCTGCCCCCGGGAGGCCAAAAACATTCAGTACTTC. It codes for CASCPREAKNIQYF.

This clonotype was detected many times. The chain links TRBV6-2 or TRBV6-3 to TRBJ2-5, with 9 bases lining up with TRBD2. The germline V gene encodes CDR1 MNHEY and CDR2 SVGEGT. The trim removed 9 bases at V and 4 bases at J, leaving 24 bases unmatched. The length of the CDR3 is 19 residues. CDR3 in DNA: TGTGCCAGTGGAACGGAGGTCGCGACGGCGGGGGGGCCGGCAGAGACCCAGTACTTC. As protein: CASGTEVATAGGPAETQYF.